This T cell receptor (beta chain) stems from a study of T cell changes during pregnancy in multiple sclerosis. Data came from immunoSEQ multiplex PCR; TCRdb stores just in-frame clones and leaves some out. The table lists more than 90,000 clones, about 90% of them singletons. The CDR3 is made up of 16 amino acids. Per the germline V gene, CDR1 is SGHTA and CDR2 is FQGNSA. V was pared by 6 bases and J by 5 bases, with 11 bases of the junction left unmatched. This receptor was identified in a female donor with multiple sclerosis, enrolled in a pregnancy study. This chain uses TRBV7-2 with TRBJ2-2; 8 positions agree with TRBD1. The input for sequencing was peripheral blood, taken in the third trimester of pregnancy. The CDR3 reads CASSTPGRGLTGELFF. Written as DNA, the CDR3 is TGTGCCAGCAGTACCCCCGGCAGGGGGCTAACCGGGGAGCTGTTTTTT.